The 16 T cell receptor beta chains below all came from one sample that was sequenced in a study of technical replicates of blood from several donors. Using immunoSEQ multiplex PCR, the repertoire was profiled, and TCRdb retains in-frame clones only, with some absent. The data show fewer than 70,000 clones, about 86% seen once. The sequenced sample was PBMCs. The source of these receptors is a human donor in good health. Some clones in this sample may be carry-over from other donors' samples.

This chain joins TRBV11-3 and TRBJ2-7; D ambiguous. This CDR3 is built from 17 residues. Trimming removed 6 bases at V and 0 bases at J, with 21 bases between. Germline CDR1 and CDR2: SGHNT and YENEEA. The CDR3 loop reads CASRAPRKLTSSYEQYF. CDR3 DNA sequence: TGTGCCAGCAGAGCTCCCAGGAAGCTGACGAGCTCCTACGAGCAGTACTTC.

The chain combines TRBV7-8 with TRBJ1-1, with D unclear. From germline, CDR1 is SGHVS and CDR2 FQNEAQ. This CDR3 region has 13 residues. Trimming shortened V by 1 base and J by 2 bases, and 5 bases separated the two germline ends. The CDR3 DNA reads as TGTGCCAGCAGCTTAGTCAGAAACACTGAAGCTTTCTTT. Translated, it gives CASSLVRNTEAFF.

The V call is TRBV10-3, the J call TRBJ2-3; 7 bases fit TRBD2. This CDR3 contains 15 residues. Trimming removed 1 base from V and 1 base from J; junction bases left unmatched: 2. Germline V gene lookup returns CDR1 ENHRY and CDR2 SYGVKD. The CDR3 bases are TGTGCCATCAGTGAGTTTCGGGGGGGCACAGATACGCAGTATTTT. Its protein product is CAISEFRGGTDTQYF.

The chain employs TRBV5-1 and TRBJ2-1; D is ambiguous. V lost 6 bases and J lost 0, with 10 bases in between. The CDR3 is made up of 14 amino acids. From germline, CDR1 is SGHRS and CDR2 YFSETQ. CDR3 sequence reads: CASKPGSSYNEQFF. DNA for the CDR3: TGCGCCAGCAAACCAGGCAGCTCCTACAATGAGCAGTTCTTC.

The V call is TRBV6-5, the J call TRBJ2-7, with D possibly matching TRBD2 (5 bases). The CDR3 loop spans 12 amino acids. V lost 4 bases to trimming and J lost 7 bases, with 11 bases between them. CDR1 is MNHEY and CDR2 is SVGAGI in the germline V gene. CDR3 DNA sequence: TGTGCCAGCAGTTTCAAGGGCGGGGAGCAGTACTTC. As protein: CASSFKGGEQYF.

The J gene is TRBJ1-2, the V gene TRBV6-6; 7 nucleotides line up with TRBD1. With 7 bases clipped from V and 2 bases from J, the junction kept 4 bases outside the gene matches. Germline V gives CDR1 MNHNY, CDR2 SVGAGI (reference sequence). This CDR3 contains 13 residues. DNA of the CDR3: TGTGCCAGCACCTCACAGGGGAACTATGGCTACACCTTC. The encoded protein is CASTSQGNYGYTF.

V usage is TRBV4-2 and J usage is TRBJ2-5; a possible D gene is TRBD1 (5 bases). The CDR3 runs 15 residues. V lost 0 bases and J 7 bases, leaving 15 bases between the germline ends. CDR1 is LGHNA, CDR2 YNFKEQ, per germline. The CDR3 protein is CASSQDGAASRTQYF. The CDR3 coding sequence is TGTGCCAGCAGCCAAGATGGGGCAGCCTCCCGGACCCAGTACTTC.

The rearrangement uses TRBV5-1 and TRBJ1-2, with TRBD1 as a possible D gene (6 bases). In germline, CDR1 is SGHRS, CDR2 YFSETQ. V dropped 5 bases and J dropped 2 bases, with 19 bases sitting between them. The CDR3 consists of 16 residues. The CDR3 nucleotides read TGCGCCAGCAGATCGGTCACCCCGGGACACAACTATGGCTACACCTTC. Amino acids: CASRSVTPGHNYGYTF.

The chain links TRBV11-1 to TRBJ2-5; TRBD2 matches at 10 bases. Germline V gene lookup returns CDR1 SGHAT and CDR2 FQDESV (reference sequence). The CDR3 is made up of 16 amino acids. V was clipped by 1 base and J by 5 bases; unmatched bases: 7. Here the CDR3 reads CASSLEERGGSETQYF. Written as DNA, the CDR3 is TGTGCCAGCAGCTTAGAGGAGCGGGGGGGATCGGAGACCCAGTACTTC. Filled out from reference TRBV11-1 and TRBJ2-5, the complete variable domain reads EAEVAQSPRYKITEKSQAVAFWCDPISGHATLYWYRQILGQGPELLVQFQDESVVDDSQLPKDRFSAERLKGVDSTLKIQPAELGDSAMYLCASSLEERGGSETQYFGPGTRLLVL.

The rearrangement uses TRBV7-2 and TRBJ1-5; D gene ambiguous. The CDR3 consists of 15 residues. The germline V gene encodes CDR1 SGHTA and CDR2 FQGNSA. Trimming cost V 1 base and J 4 bases, with 11 bases left between them. CDR3 loop: CASSLDGLQNQPQHF. For the CDR3, the DNA is TGTGCCAGCAGCTTAGACGGACTCCAGAATCAGCCCCAGCATTTT.

The chain recombines TRBV29-1 with TRBJ1-2; tentative D call: TRBD1 (5 bases). Trimming took off 5 bases at V and 6 bases at J, with 10 bases between the two ends. Germline values: CDR1 SQVTM, CDR2 ANQGSEA. The CDR3 covers 11 residues. This CDR3 reads CSVPRADGYTF. The CDR3 DNA is TGCAGCGTTCCCAGGGCAGATGGCTACACCTTC. Looking up the rest from reference TRBV29-1 and TRBJ1-2 gives the full variable domain: SAVISQKPSRDICQRGTSLTIQCQVDSQVTMMFWYRQQPGQSLTLIATANQGSEATYESGFVIDKFPISRPNLTFSTLTVSNMSPEDSSIYLCSVPRADGYTFGSGTRLTVV.

This rearrangement joins TRBV27 to TRBJ2-1, with TRBD1 matching over 9 bases. The V and J ends lost 4 bases and 8 bases, in that order; junction bases with no gene match: 15. The V gene's germline CDR1 is MNHEY and CDR2 SMNVEV (reference sequence). This CDR3 region has 17 residues. The CDR3 is CASSSPSAGTGSYEQFF. DNA of the CDR3: TGTGCCAGCAGTTCCCCCTCCGCCGGGACAGGGTCTTATGAGCAGTTCTTC.

V is TRBV28 and J is TRBJ2-1; D is possibly TRBD2 (9 bases). The CDR3 covers 14 residues. Germline CDR1 is MDHEN and CDR2 is SYDVKM. Trimming removed 5 bases from V and 9 bases from J, with 17 bases in between. CDR3: CASSPRGRGGEQFF. The CDR3 DNA reads TGTGCCAGCAGTCCCAGGGGGCGGGGGGGTGAGCAGTTCTTC.

The chain uses TRBV7-9 and TRBJ2-7; tentatively, D is TRBD2 (6 bases). V was trimmed by 6 bases and J by 6 bases, leaving 9 bases between them. CDR3 length equals 11 residues. The germline V gene has CDR1 SEHNR and CDR2 FQNEAQ (reference sequence). CDR3 region: CASRLASEQYF. The CDR3 nucleotides read TGTGCCAGCAGACTAGCTTCCGAGCAGTACTTC.

The table lists this clone with a count of one. V and J are TRBV19 and TRBJ1-5; TRBD1 is a possible D gene (6 bases). CDR1 is LNHDA, CDR2 SQIVND, per germline (reference sequence). The CDR3 runs to 14 residues. The V end lost 5 bases, the J end lost 2 bases, and 10 bases lay between the germline ends. For the CDR3, the DNA is TGTGCCAGTAGTGGCGCAGGGGGCAATCAGCCCCAGCATTTT. Protein product: CASSGAGGNQPQHF.

This sequence joins TRBV7-2 and TRBJ2-7; tentative D call: TRBD1 (6 bases). The germline CDR1 and CDR2 sequences are SGHTA and FQGNSA. This CDR3 has 13 residues. V dropped 5 bases and J dropped 5 bases, with 13 bases sitting between them. In DNA form, the CDR3 reads TGTGCCAGCAGCAATTTACAGGGAAACGAGCAGTACTTC. It yields the protein CASSNLQGNEQYF.